This T cell receptor beta chain was obtained from a study of early stage breast cancer tumors. As for the study in general: About 70% of the 16 invasive tumors were ER+, PR+ and HER2-. Study-wide results and limits: Tumors had approximately 2.5-fold higher T cell density than normal breast. Commonly generated sequences made up most enriched TCRB sequences shared between patients.

Blood replicates held 0.5 ug DNA, tumor or normal breast about 1.5 ug, two each. Libraries were prepared by immunoSEQ multiplex PCR; TCRdb keeps only in-frame clonotypes and omits some of them. The top ten clones hold approximately 4.5% of a sample with approximately 75,000 clones, roughly 80% of them seen once. The V end was cut by 8 bases, the J end by 0 bases, with 5 bases between. This CDR3 contains 12 residues. Germline V gene sequence: CDR1 SNHLY, CDR2 FYNNEI. A remark on this clone: Its antigen is as yet unknown.

The gene calls are TRBV2 and TRBJ2-4; no reliable D call. This TCR was recovered from a person aged 40-50 years with breast cancer. Sequenced: blood. CDR3 region: CASRLAKNIQYF. CDR3 in DNA: TGTGCCAGCCGACTAGCCAAAAACATTCAGTACTTC.